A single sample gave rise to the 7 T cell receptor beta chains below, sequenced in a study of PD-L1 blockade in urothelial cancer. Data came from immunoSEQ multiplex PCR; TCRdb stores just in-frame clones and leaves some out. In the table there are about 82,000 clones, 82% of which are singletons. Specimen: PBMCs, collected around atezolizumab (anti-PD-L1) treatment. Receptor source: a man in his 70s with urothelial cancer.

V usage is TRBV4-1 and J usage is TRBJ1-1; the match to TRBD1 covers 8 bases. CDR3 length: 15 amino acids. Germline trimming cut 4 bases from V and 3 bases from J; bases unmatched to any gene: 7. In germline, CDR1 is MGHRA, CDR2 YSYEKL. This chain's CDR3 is CASSPLQGGDTEAFF. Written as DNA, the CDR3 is TGCGCCAGCAGCCCCTTACAGGGGGGGGACACTGAAGCTTTCTTT.

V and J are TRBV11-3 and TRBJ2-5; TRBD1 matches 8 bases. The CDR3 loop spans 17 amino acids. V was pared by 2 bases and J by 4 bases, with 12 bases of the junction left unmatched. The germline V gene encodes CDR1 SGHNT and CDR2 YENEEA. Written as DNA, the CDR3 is TGTGCCAGCAGCTTACGGACTCGACAGGGGATGAGAGAGACCCAGTACTTC. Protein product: CASSLRTRQGMRETQYF.

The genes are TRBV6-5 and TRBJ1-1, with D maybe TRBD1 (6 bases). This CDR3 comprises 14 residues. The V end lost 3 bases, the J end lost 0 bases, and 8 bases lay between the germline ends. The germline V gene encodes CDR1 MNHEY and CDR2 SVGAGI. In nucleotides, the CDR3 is TGTGCCAGCAGTTATGACAGGATGAACACTGAAGCTTTCTTT. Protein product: CASSYDRMNTEAFF.

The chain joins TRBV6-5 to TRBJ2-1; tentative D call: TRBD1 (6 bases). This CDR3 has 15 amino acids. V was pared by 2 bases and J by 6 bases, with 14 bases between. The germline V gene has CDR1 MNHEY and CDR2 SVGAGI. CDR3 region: CASSYVGARANEQFF. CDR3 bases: TGTGCCAGCAGTTACGTGGGGGCACGGGCCAATGAGCAGTTCTTC.

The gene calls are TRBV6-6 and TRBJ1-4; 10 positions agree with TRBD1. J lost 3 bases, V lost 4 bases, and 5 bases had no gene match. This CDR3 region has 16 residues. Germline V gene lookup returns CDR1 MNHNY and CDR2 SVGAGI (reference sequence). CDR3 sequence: CASSSSGTGANEKLFF. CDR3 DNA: TGTGCCAGCAGTTCTTCCGGGACAGGGGCTAATGAAAAACTGTTTTTT.

CDR3 in amino acids: CAITPGTGTANYGYTF. The CDR3 region has the DNA TGTGCCATCACCCCCGGGACAGGGACGGCTAACTATGGCTACACCTTC. This chain connects TRBV10-3 to TRBJ1-2; 9 nucleotides agree with TRBD1. The CDR3 runs 16 residues. Per germline, CDR1 ENHRY and CDR2 SYGVKD. Trimming took 7 bases from V and 0 from J; bases not matched to a gene: 9.

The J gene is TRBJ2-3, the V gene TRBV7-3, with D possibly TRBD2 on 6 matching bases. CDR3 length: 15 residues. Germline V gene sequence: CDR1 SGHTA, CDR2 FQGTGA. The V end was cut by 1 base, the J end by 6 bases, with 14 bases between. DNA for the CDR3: TGTGCCAGCAGCTTAAGCGGGGACGCCCGGGATACGCAGTATTTT. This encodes CASSLSGDARDTQYF.